This T cell receptor beta chain was obtained from a study of blood T cells in healthy people across ages. Study-level findings and limits: Reliance upon unsorted PBMCs precluded definitive naive versus antigen-experienced comparison.

Of note for this clonotype: The antigen remains undetermined.

With V trimmed by 7 bases and J by 7 bases, 8 bases remained unmatched. Germline V gives CDR1 MNHNY, CDR2 SVGAGI (reference sequence). The CDR3 has 13 amino acids. Next came a second PCR, run for about 6 to 11 cycles, which used a sample-barcoded 5' primer along with a J-beta primer mix. TCRdb re-analysed the 5' RACE reads in MiXCR, keeping a single row per CDR3 protein. The data contain 1,300,000 or so distinct CDR3 sequences, almost 60% of them seen just once; the ten biggest clones take up 6.5% to 8.5%. The material sequenced was blood. V gene TRBV6-6 combines with J gene TRBJ1-1; TRBD1 aligns across 8 bases. This receptor was taken from a man younger than 35 in good health. The CDR3 coding sequence is TGTGCCAGCAACACTCTAGGGACAGGTGAAGCTTTCTTT. Translated, it gives CASNTLGTGEAFF.